Following are 12 T cell receptor beta chains from one sample sequenced in a study of cytomegalovirus exposure and HLA in healthy donors. PCR used 60 Vbeta primers and 13 Jbeta primers. TCRdb's table, derived via immunoSEQ multiplex PCR, lists solely in-frame clones and lacks some. This table has approximately 89,000 clones, 75% to 90% appearing once. Sample: PBMCs. The source is a man aged 40-55 years in good health and CMV-seropositive.

The gene calls are TRBV18 and TRBJ1-5; possible D gene TRBD1, 5 bases. Looked up from germline, CDR1 is KGHSH and CDR2 is LQKENI. There are 13 residues in the CDR3. The V and J ends lost 6 bases and 5 bases respectively, with 11 bases between them. CDR3 amino acids: CASSGQGDQPQHF. CDR3 bases: TGTGCCAGCTCTGGGCAGGGCGATCAGCCCCAGCATTTT.

The rearrangement uses TRBV14 and TRBJ2-1; maybe TRBD2 (6 bases). Germline CDR1 reads SGHDN; CDR2 reads FVKESK. The CDR3 covers 13 residues. Trimming stripped 4 bases from V and 7 bases from J, with 11 bases between. The CDR3 protein is CASSPGLKNEQFF. CDR3 nucleotide sequence: TGTGCCAGCAGCCCGGGACTGAAGAATGAGCAGTTCTTC.

This chain uses TRBV5-4 with TRBJ2-5, with a weak D call TRBD2 (5 bases). Trimming removed 4 bases at V and 3 bases at J, with 10 bases between. The length of the CDR3 is 13 residues. Germline CDR1 is SGHNT and CDR2 is YYREEE (reference sequence). The CDR3 DNA is TGTGCCAGCAGCCCGAGCGGAAAAGAGACCCAGTACTTC. This encodes CASSPSGKETQYF.

The CDR3 sequence is CASSDRTGGQAFF. CDR3 nucleotides: TGTGCCAGCAGTGACCGGACAGGGGGTCAGGCTTTCTTT. The rearrangement joins TRBV6-5 to TRBJ1-1; TRBD1 aligns across 10 bases. Germline values: CDR1 MNHEY, CDR2 SVGAGI. This CDR3 has 13 amino acids. V trimming: 5 bases; J trimming: 11 bases; junction bases outside the gene matches: 8.

The chain joins TRBV7-6 to TRBJ1-1; D not certain. CDR3 length equals 14 residues. From germline, CDR1 is SGHVS and CDR2 FNYEAQ. Trimming took 2 bases from V and 4 from J, leaving 11 bases between them. CDR3 DNA sequence: TGTGCCAGCAGCTTACGGCCAGGTCCCACTGAAGCTTTCTTT. This encodes CASSLRPGPTEAFF.

For this clone: This sample includes further DNA sequences coding for the same CDR3. The V gene is TRBV19, the J gene TRBJ1-5; 7 positions agree with TRBD1. Germline assignment: CDR1 LNHDA and CDR2 SQIVND (reference sequence). CDR3 size: 14 residues. Trimming cost V 5 bases and J 6 bases; bases outside gene matches: 7. The DNA for the CDR3 is TGTGCCAGTAGTGTCAAACAGGGGACTCAGCCCCAGCATTTT. Translating it yields CASSVKQGTQPQHF.

The chain recombines TRBV6-1 with TRBJ2-5; weak D call: TRBD1 (6 bases). The CDR3 contains 15 residues. The germline V and J ends were trimmed by 2 bases and 2 bases, with 12 bases remaining between them. Per the germline V gene, CDR1 is MNHNS and CDR2 is SASEGT. The CDR3 bases are TGTGCCAGCAGTGAAATGGCAGGGGCACAAGAGACCCAGTACTTC. Its translation is CASSEMAGAQETQYF.

This CDR3 reads CASSPPVGVEQFF. As DNA, the CDR3 is TGTGCCAGCTCACCACCGGTAGGGGTTGAGCAGTTCTTC. J is TRBJ2-1 and V is TRBV18; tentative D call: TRBD1 (5 bases). The CDR3 runs to 13 residues. Looked up from germline, CDR1 is KGHSH and CDR2 is LQKENI. V lost 0 bases and J lost 9, with 9 bases in between.

This clone has more than one count but fewer than ten. Other nucleotide sequences from this sample produce the same CDR3. The V call is TRBV18, the J call TRBJ2-3; perhaps TRBD1 as D (6 bases). The CDR3 extends over 15 amino acids. CDR1 and CDR2 (germline): KGHSH, LQKENI. V lost 3 bases to trimming and J lost 2 bases, with 12 bases between them. CDR3: CASSPPTGSTDTQYF. The CDR3 nucleotides read TGTGCCAGCTCACCGCCCACAGGGTCCACAGATACGCAGTATTTT. The variable domain in full, completed from reference TRBV18 and TRBJ2-3, reads NAGVMQNPRHLVRRRGQEARLRCSPMKGHSHVYWYRQLPEEGLKFMVYLQKENIIDESGMPKERFSAEFPKEGPSILRIQQVVRGDSAAYFCASSPPTGSTDTQYFGPGTRLTVL.

The V call is TRBV5-5, the J call TRBJ1-2; D ambiguous. The V gene lost 0 bases and the J gene lost 8 bases, with 14 bases spanning the gap. Germline V gives CDR1 SGHKS, CDR2 YYEKEE (reference sequence). CDR3 length equals 14 residues. In DNA form, the CDR3 reads TGTGCCAGCAGCTTGGAGCCAGGTTGGAGGGGCTACACCTTC. It codes for CASSLEPGWRGYTF. The whole variable domain, remainder taken from reference TRBV5-5 and TRBJ1-2, is DAGVTQSPTHLIKTRGQQVTLRCSPISGHKSVSWYQQVLGQGPQFIFQYYEKEERGRGNFPDRFSARQFPNYSSELNVNALLLGDSALYLCASSLEPGWRGYTFGSGTRLTVV.

The V call is TRBV7-8, the J call TRBJ2-1; D perhaps matches TRBD1 (6 bases). The CDR3 is 12 amino acids. V was cut by 4 bases and J by 11 bases, with 12 bases left in between. Germline V gene data show CDR1 as SGHVS and CDR2 as FQNEAQ. CDR3 protein: CASSSTGTKQFF. The CDR3 region has the DNA TGTGCCAGCAGCTCAACCGGGACAAAGCAGTTCTTC.

This sequence joins TRBV28 and TRBJ1-2, with a tentative D call TRBD1 (5 bases). This CDR3 is 10 amino acids long. Germline V lookup: CDR1 MDHEN, CDR2 SYDVKM. V lost 11 bases and J 8 bases, leaving 12 bases between the germline ends. CDR3 coding DNA: TGTGCCTCCAGCAGGGAAGGCTACACCTTC. Translated, it gives CASSREGYTF.